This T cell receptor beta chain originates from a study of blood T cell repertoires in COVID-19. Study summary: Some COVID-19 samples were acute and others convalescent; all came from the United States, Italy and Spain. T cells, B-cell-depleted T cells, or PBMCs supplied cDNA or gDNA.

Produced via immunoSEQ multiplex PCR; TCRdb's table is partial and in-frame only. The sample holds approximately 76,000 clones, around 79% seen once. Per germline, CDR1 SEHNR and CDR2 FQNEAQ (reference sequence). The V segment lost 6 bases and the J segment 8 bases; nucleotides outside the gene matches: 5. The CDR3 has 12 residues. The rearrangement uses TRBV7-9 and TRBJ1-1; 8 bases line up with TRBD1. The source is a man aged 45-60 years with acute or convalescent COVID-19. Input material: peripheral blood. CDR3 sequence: CASRPDRGEAFF. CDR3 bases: TGTGCCAGCAGACCCGACAGGGGAGAAGCTTTCTTT.